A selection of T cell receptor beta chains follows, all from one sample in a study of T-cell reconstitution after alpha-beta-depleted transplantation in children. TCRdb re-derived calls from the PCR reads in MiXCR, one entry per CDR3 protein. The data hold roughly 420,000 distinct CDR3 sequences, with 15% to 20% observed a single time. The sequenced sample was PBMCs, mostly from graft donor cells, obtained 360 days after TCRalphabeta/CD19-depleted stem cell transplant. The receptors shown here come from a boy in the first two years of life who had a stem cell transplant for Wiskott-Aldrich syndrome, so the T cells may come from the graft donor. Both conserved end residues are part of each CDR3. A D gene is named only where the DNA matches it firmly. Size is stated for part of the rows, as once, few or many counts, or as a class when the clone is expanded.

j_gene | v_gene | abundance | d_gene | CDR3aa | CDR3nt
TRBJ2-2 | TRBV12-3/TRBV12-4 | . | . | CASSPWQGVPNTGELFF | TGTGCCAGCAGCCCGTGGCAAGGCGTCCCGAACACCGGGGAGCTGTTTTTT
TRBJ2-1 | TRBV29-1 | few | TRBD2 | CSARQRREWYNEQFF | TGCAGCGCCCGACAGAGGCGGGAGTGGTACAATGAGCAGTTCTTC
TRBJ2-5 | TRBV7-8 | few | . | CASSPETRATTQYF | TGTGCCAGCAGCCCTGAGACTAGGGCCACGACCCAGTACTTC
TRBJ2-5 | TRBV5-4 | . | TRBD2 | CASSFRPRPSGAISGETQYF | TGTGCCAGCAGCTTTCGTCCCCGGCCCAGCGGGGCCATATCAGGGGAGACCCAGTACTTC
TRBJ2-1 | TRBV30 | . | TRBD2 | CAWSGIAGEEFF | TGTGCCTGGAGTGGAATAGCGGGAGAGGAGTTCTTC
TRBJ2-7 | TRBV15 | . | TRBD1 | CATSRDRVGTGASYEQYF | TGTGCCACCAGCAGAGATCGTGTAGGGACAGGGGCCTCCTACGAGCAGTACTTC
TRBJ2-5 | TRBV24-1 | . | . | CATSDLGTSREETQYF | TGTGCCACCAGTGATTTAGGGACCAGCAGGGAAGAGACCCAGTACTTC
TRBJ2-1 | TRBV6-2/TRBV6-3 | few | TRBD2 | CASSPFGGRDPEQFF | TGTGCCAGCAGCCCCTTTGGCGGGAGGGACCCAGAGCAGTTCTTC
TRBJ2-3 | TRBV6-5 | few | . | CASSYSTKNTDTQYF | TGTGCCAGCAGTTACTCGACCAAAAACACAGATACGCAGTATTTT
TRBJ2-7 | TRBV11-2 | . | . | CASSLDGGYPPGEQYF | TGTGCCAGCAGCTTAGATGGAGGGTACCCCCCGGGGGAGCAGTACTTC
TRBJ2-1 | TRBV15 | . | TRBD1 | CATSRDPRLTGNEQFF | TGTGCCACCAGCAGAGACCCCCGTCTGACAGGGAATGAGCAGTTCTTC
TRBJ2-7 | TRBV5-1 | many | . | CASSLFRDEQYF | TGCGCCAGCAGCTTGTTTCGGGACGAGCAGTACTTC
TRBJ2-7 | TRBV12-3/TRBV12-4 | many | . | CASSLRAGEYEQYF | TGTGCCAGCAGTTTACGGGCAGGGGAATACGAGCAGTACTTC
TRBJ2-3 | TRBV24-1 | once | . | CATSDLWGTDTQYF | TGTGCCACCAGTGATTTGTGGGGTACAGATACGCAGTATTTT
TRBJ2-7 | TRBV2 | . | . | CASSEGWSYEQYF | TGTGCCAGCAGTGAAGGTTGGAGCTACGAGCAGTACTTC
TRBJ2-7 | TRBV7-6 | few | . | CASSLVFGPSSYEQYF | TGTGCCAGCAGCTTAGTTTTCGGACCCTCTTCCTACGAGCAGTACTTC
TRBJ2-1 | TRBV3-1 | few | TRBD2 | CASSQVRALALDEQFF | TGTGCCAGCAGCCAAGTAAGGGCACTAGCGTTGGATGAGCAGTTCTTC
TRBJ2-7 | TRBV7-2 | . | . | CASSRWAASYEQYF | TGTGCCAGCAGCCGCTGGGCAGCCTCCTACGAGCAGTACTTC
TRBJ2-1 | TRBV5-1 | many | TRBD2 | CASSLLAGGYNEQFF | TGCGCCAGCAGCTTGTTAGCGGGGGGGTACAATGAGCAGTTCTTC
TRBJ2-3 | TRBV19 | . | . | CASTPGALPDTQYF | TGTGCCAGTACACCGGGGGCCTTGCCAGATACGCAGTATTTT
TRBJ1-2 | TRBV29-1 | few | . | CSGGVMNGYTF | TGCAGCGGCGGGGTAATGAATGGCTACACCTTC
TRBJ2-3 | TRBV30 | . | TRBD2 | CAWSVRDYRTDTQYF | TGTGCCTGGAGTGTACGGGACTACCGCACAGATACGCAGTATTTT
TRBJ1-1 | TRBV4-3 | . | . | CASSEAGTEAFF | TGCGCCAGCAGCGAAGCGGGAACTGAAGCTTTCTTT
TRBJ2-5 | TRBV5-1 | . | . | CASSLETPVVGQETQYF | TGCGCCAGCAGCTTGGAGACCCCAGTGGTCGGGCAAGAGACCCAGTACTTC
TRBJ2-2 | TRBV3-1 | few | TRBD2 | CASSQQAGDTGELFF | TGTGCCAGCAGCCAGCAAGCGGGAGACACCGGGGAGCTGTTTTTT
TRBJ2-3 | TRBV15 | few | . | CATSRDSGEDTQYF | TGTGCCACCAGCAGAGACTCCGGGGAGGATACGCAGTATTTT
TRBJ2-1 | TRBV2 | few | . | CASSEFPASSYNEQFF | TGTGCCAGCAGTGAATTCCCTGCTAGCTCCTACAATGAGCAGTTCTTC
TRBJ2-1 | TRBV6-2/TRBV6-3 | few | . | CASSYLISSTLIYNEQFF | TGTGCCAGCAGTTACCTCATCTCTAGCACCCTAATCTACAATGAGCAGTTCTTC
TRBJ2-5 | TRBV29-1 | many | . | CSVEEETQYF | TGCAGCGTTGAAGAAGAGACCCAGTACTTC
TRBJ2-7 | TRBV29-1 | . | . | CSVARRGTGTYEQYF | TGCAGCGTTGCCAGGCGGGGGACAGGTACCTACGAGCAGTACTTC
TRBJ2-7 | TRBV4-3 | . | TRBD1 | CASSQDAGQGAYEQYF | TGCGCCAGCAGCCAAGATGCGGGACAGGGGGCCTACGAGCAGTACTTC
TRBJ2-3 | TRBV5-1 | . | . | CASSALAGSTDTQYF | TGCGCCAGCAGCGCGCTTGCGGGTAGCACAGATACGCAGTATTTT
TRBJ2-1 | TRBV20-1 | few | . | CSLRREVSYNEQFF | TGCAGCCTGAGAAGGGAAGTGTCCTACAATGAGCAGTTCTTC
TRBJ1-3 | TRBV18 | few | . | CASSPLEMDIGTAGNTIYF | TGTGCCAGCTCACCGCTCGAGATGGATATCGGGACTGCCGGAAACACCATATATTTT
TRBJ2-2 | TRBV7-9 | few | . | CASSLLWAPTGELFF | TGTGCCAGCAGCTTACTCTGGGCTCCCACCGGGGAGCTGTTTTTT
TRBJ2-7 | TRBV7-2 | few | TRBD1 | CASSSSDREQYF | TGTGCCAGCAGCTCGTCGGACAGGGAGCAGTACTTC
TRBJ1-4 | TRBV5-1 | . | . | CASSPKYNEKLFF | TGCGCCAGCAGCCCTAAATATAATGAAAAACTGTTTTTT
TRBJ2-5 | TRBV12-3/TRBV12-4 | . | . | CASSLVEQETQYF | TGTGCCAGCAGTTTGGTGGAACAAGAGACCCAGTACTTC
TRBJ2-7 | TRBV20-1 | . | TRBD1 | CSARLDRGHEQYF | TGCAGTGCTAGATTGGACAGGGGGCACGAGCAGTACTTC
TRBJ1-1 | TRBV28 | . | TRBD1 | CASSRRGSAEAFF | TGTGCCAGCAGCCGCAGGGGGTCGGCTGAAGCTTTCTTT
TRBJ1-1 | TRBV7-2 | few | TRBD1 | CASSYRGQVWTEAFF | TGTGCCAGCAGCTACCGTGGACAGGTTTGGACTGAAGCTTTCTTT